This entry is about one T cell receptor beta chain. In this sample, this clonotype turned up a few times. The target of this receptor is not known. Base-call qualities are not available, and no considerably larger clone is one nucleotide away. The sample is drawn from a study of T-cell reconstitution after alpha-beta-depleted transplantation in children (dated by TCRdb to the mid-2010s). Study-level background: Using TCR repertoire profiling, the study quantitatively followed how T-cell immune reconstitution unfolded in children after TCRalphabeta/CD19-depleted allogeneic hematopoietic cell transplantation. What the research found in general, with its limitations: The frequencies of hyperexpanded clones fell over the following months, and after one year, T-cell counts and TCRbeta diversity were mostly attributed to newly produced T cells. In some patients, the high TCRbeta diversity seen at day 60 was put down to recipient T cells and intrathymic progenitors that had survived conditioning. The apparently early recovery of alphabetaT-cell counts about two months after transplant reportedly depended on only several hundred rapidly expanded clones that came from non-depleted graft cells.

V loses 8 bases at its end and J loses 3 bases; junction bases beyond the gene matches: 6. Sequences SNHLY (CDR1) and FYNNEI (CDR2) are obtained from the germline V gene. From cysteine to phenylalanine, the CDR3 is 14 amino acids long. CDR3 DNA is the only sequence kept; it has 42 bases, read in frame from the first base. The intended sense of this specimen's treatment or condition label: allogeneic hematopoietic cell transplantation with graft depleted of TCRalphabeta T cells and CD19 B cells. The transplant recipients were children given TCRalphabeta/CD19-depleted allogeneic hematopoietic cell grafts. The receptor library was made with PCR. Sequencing relied on an Illumina HiSeq 2500. To normalize quantification of the TCRbeta repertoire, the TCR libraries were built with molecular barcoding that relied on unique molecular identifiers. Starting from the raw public reads, TCRdb applied fastp trimming at Q25, assembled clones with MiXCR and retained in-frame beta chains. Rows with a matching CDR3 protein are joined into one entry that keeps the most common DNA and genes. The sample has some 840,000 distinct CDR3 sequences on record, about 15% of them singletons. 5% of the sample comes from the top ten.

The sequence derives from a male patient under 18 who had a stem cell transplant for acute lymphoblastic leukemia, so the T cells may come from the graft donor. The V and J segments used are TRBV2 and TRBJ2-7; 11 middle bases align to TRBD2. Source: PBMCs, mostly from graft donor cells, taken 360 days after TCRalphabeta/CD19-depleted stem cell transplant. The CDR3 protein: CASALAGGFYEQYF. Read as DNA, the sequence is TGTGCCAGCGCCTTAGCGGGAGGGTTCTACGAGCAGTACTTC.